Sequencing of this T cell receptor (beta chain) was carried out in a study of blood T cells in healthy people across ages. Looking at the study overall: With template switching, about one barcoded beta molecule was captured per two T cells. Whole-study results and caveats: Across the age range, TCR beta diversity per million T cells fell in a roughly linear way. Unsorted PBMC material precluded a definitive naive versus antigen-experienced comparison.

V trimming: 2 bases; J trimming: 4 bases; junction bases outside the gene matches: 4. The CDR3 has 14 residues. CDR1 and CDR2 from the germline V gene are MNHEY and SVGEGT. Note on this clonotype: Its target is unknown.

A sample-barcoded 5' primer and a J-beta primer mix were used in a second PCR of roughly 7 to 12 cycles. TCRdb re-called the 5' RACE reads through MiXCR, storing one row per CDR3 protein. The table has 1.5 million to 2 million distinct CDR3 sequences, about 50% seen once. The source is a woman aged 40 to 50 in good health. The V gene is TRBV6-2 or TRBV6-3, the J gene TRBJ1-1, with TRBD1 matching over 7 bases. Specimen: blood. The CDR3 loop reads CASSYHDRATEAFF. CDR3 nucleotide sequence: TGTGCCAGCAGTTACCATGACAGGGCCACTGAAGCTTTCTTT.